What follows describes a single T cell receptor (beta chain). Its antigen is not identified. The sample is drawn from a study of radiation and T cells in renal cell carcinoma. V gave up 3 bases and J gave up 4 bases, with 20 bases separating them. The CDR3 has 17 amino acids. Germline V lookup: CDR1 SGHAT, CDR2 FQDESV (reference sequence). The protocol was immunoSEQ multiplex PCR, while the TCRdb copy is restricted to in-frame clones and leaves out a portion. The data hold about 130,000 clones, with approximately 75% observed a single time. Study-wide findings and caveats: No pretreatment tumor biopsies were available for baseline clonotypes. From baseline, blood top tumor clonotypes peaked at 2 weeks post-radiation.

Time point here: blood 2 weeks post-SBRT. This sample's treatment: 15 Gy SBRT to primary tumor, nephrectomy 4 weeks later. After SBRT, blood was collected at 2 and 4 weeks, plus baseline. This renal cell carcinoma was of the clear cell type. The material sequenced was blood, taken from a patient whose treatment included radiotherapy and nephrectomy. The V call is TRBV11-1, the J call TRBJ2-3, with D possibly matching TRBD1 (5 bases). The clonotype was recovered from a woman aged 55-69 years with renal cell carcinoma. The CDR3 spells CASSFNRGRVGADTQYF. CDR3 DNA sequence: TGTGCCAGCAGCTTTAATCGCGGCAGGGTGGGCGCAGATACGCAGTATTTT.